This is a list of T cell receptor beta chains from one sample in a study of blood T cell repertoires in COVID-19. Data came from immunoSEQ multiplex PCR; TCRdb stores just in-frame clones and leaves some out. The repertoire consists of more than 140,000 clones, with about 91% occurring once and the leading ten covering about 1.5%. What was sequenced was peripheral blood. Receptor source: a woman aged 60 to 75 with acute or convalescent COVID-19. Both conserved end residues are part of each CDR3. D genes are given only for firm matches. Clone size is given for some rows only: seen once, a few or many times, or a class if the clone is expanded.

D gene	clone size	V gene	J gene	CDR3 DNA	CDR3 protein
TRBD1	.	TRBV5-1	TRBJ2-7	TGCGCCAGCAGCATCGGGACAGCCTACGAGCAGTACTTC	CASSIGTAYEQYF
.	.	TRBV2	TRBJ1-3	TGTGCCAGCAGTGATGGACAGTCCCACTCTGGAAACACCATATATTTT	CASSDGQSHSGNTIYF
TRBD1	.	TRBV27	TRBJ1-6	TGTGCCAGCAGTCCGGGGACAGGGGGCATTATGCCCCTCCACTTT	CASSPGTGGIMPLHF
TRBD2	.	TRBV7-8	TRBJ2-1	TGTGCCAGCAGCCCGCTAGCGGGGAGGAGCGACAATGAGCAGTTCTTC	CASSPLAGRSDNEQFF
TRBD1	.	TRBV28	TRBJ1-1	TGTGCCAGCAGTCCCTCTCCGGGACAGGGGGTTGGTGAAGCTTTCTTT	CASSPSPGQGVGEAFF
TRBD2	.	TRBV5-1	TRBJ2-1	TGCGCCAGCAGCTTGGTCGCGGGTAGCGGGGGCCGTAGGGGGAATGAGCAGTTCTTC	CASSLVAGSGGRRGNEQFF
.	.	TRBV6-5	TRBJ1-2	TGTGCCAGCAGGACTCGAACAGGAGACTATGGCTACACCTTC	CASRTRTGDYGYTF
TRBD1	.	TRBV29-1	TRBJ1-2	TGCAGCGTTGAACAGGGGGATAGCTATGGCTACACCTTC	CSVEQGDSYGYTF
TRBD1	.	TRBV5-1	TRBJ1-3	TGCGCCAGCAGCTTGGTTGGACAGGGGGGTGGAAACACCATATATTTT	CASSLVGQGGGNTIYF
.	.	TRBV28	TRBJ2-4	TGTGCCAGCAGTCCGACTTTGCCTTCTGGGGCCAAAAACATTCAGTACTTC	CASSPTLPSGAKNIQYF
.	.	TRBV7-3	TRBJ1-3	TGTGCCAGCAGCTTAAATCCGGGCGGGGCTGGAAACACCATATATTTT	CASSLNPGGAGNTIYF
.	.	TRBV28	TRBJ2-7	TGTGCCAGCAGTCACAAATCCGGGGTATCCTACGAGCAGTACTTC	CASSHKSGVSYEQYF
TRBD2	.	TRBV11-2	TRBJ2-2	TGTGCCAGCAACCGCGGGGGGGGCACCGGGGAGCTGTTTTTT	CASNRGGGTGELFF
.	.	TRBV4-1	TRBJ2-7	TGCGCCAGCAGCCAAGAGTGGGGCTCCGGTTGGGAATCCTACGAGCAGTACTTC	CASSQEWGSGWESYEQYF
.	.	TRBV6-4	TRBJ2-3	TGTGCCACCCGGCTCCCGGTAGGGCAGACAGATTTTTTGCCAGATACGCAGTATTTT	CATRLPVGQTDFLPDTQYF
.	.	TRBV2	TRBJ1-5	TGTGCCAGTAACCCAGGGAACGGCAATCAGCCCCAGCATTTT	CASNPGNGNQPQHF
TRBD1	.	TRBV4-3	TRBJ1-2	TGCGCCAGCAGCCAAGTTAGAACAGGGGGCGCTTCTAACTATGGCTACACCTTC	CASSQVRTGGASNYGYTF
TRBD1	once	TRBV6-5	TRBJ2-7	TGTGCCAGCAGGGGATGGACAGGGCTAAACGAGCAGTACTTC	CASRGWTGLNEQYF
TRBD1	.	TRBV11-3	TRBJ2-2	TGTGCCAGCAGCCGGCCCCAGGGGGCACCTGGGGAGCTGTTTTTT	CASSRPQGAPGELFF
TRBD1	.	TRBV7-2	TRBJ1-1	TGTGCCAGCAGCACTCGACAGGGAGTCCCTGAAGCTTTCTTT	CASSTRQGVPEAFF
TRBD1	once	TRBV30	TRBJ1-6	TGTGCCTGGAGTGCTGACAGGGGTCGTTCACCCCTCCACTTT	CAWSADRGRSPLHF
.	.	TRBV20-1	TRBJ2-5	TGCAGTGCTAGTGTCTACCAAGAGACCCAGTACTTC	CSASVYQETQYF
TRBD2	.	TRBV7-3	TRBJ2-3	TGTGCCAGCAGCTTAGGGACTAGCGGGGCTACGCAGTATTTT	CASSLGTSGATQYF
.	.	TRBV28	TRBJ2-7	TGTGCCAGCAGCCCCCCCGGACAGAGCTACGAGCAGTACTTC	CASSPPGQSYEQYF
.	.	TRBV7-9	TRBJ2-2	TGTGCCAGCAGCCAGTCTCAAAACACCGGGGAGCTGTTTTTT	CASSQSQNTGELFF
.	.	TRBV7-9	TRBJ2-7	TGTGCCAGCAGCTTGACAGGTTCTGCCTACGAGCAGTACTTC	CASSLTGSAYEQYF
TRBD1	.	TRBV19	TRBJ1-5	TGTGCCAGTAGACAGGGGGAAAGGGGCAATCAGCCCCAGCATTTT	CASRQGERGNQPQHF
TRBD1	few	TRBV7-2	TRBJ1-4	TGTGCCAGCAGCTTAGTAGGGACAGGGAATGAAAAACTGTTTTTT	CASSLVGTGNEKLFF
.	.	TRBV6-6	TRBJ1-6	TGTGCCAGCAGTGCAGGGCAGGGCTCCTATAATTCACCCCTCCACTTT	CASSAGQGSYNSPLHF
TRBD1	few	TRBV7-8	TRBJ2-3	TGTGCCAGCAGCTTAATGGGACAGGGCACAGATACGCAGTATTTT	CASSLMGQGTDTQYF
TRBD1	.	TRBV7-2	TRBJ1-1	TGTGCCAGCAGCACGACAGGGGGCCACACTGAAGCTTTCTTT	CASSTTGGHTEAFF
TRBD1	.	TRBV7-9	TRBJ1-2	TGTGCCAGCAGCTTAGCCGGACAGGACTATGGCTACACCTTC	CASSLAGQDYGYTF
.	.	TRBV28	TRBJ2-7	TGTGCCAGCAGTTCAACCCCTAACTCCTACGAGCAGTACTTC	CASSSTPNSYEQYF
TRBD2	.	TRBV6-2/TRBV6-3	TRBJ2-2	TGTGCCAGCAGTCTAGCGGGCGCGGGCACCGGGGAGCTGTTTTTT	CASSLAGAGTGELFF
TRBD1	.	TRBV6-2/TRBV6-3	TRBJ1-1	TGTGCCAGCAGTTACGACCGTAGGACAGGGCCTTACACTGAAGCTTTCTTT	CASSYDRRTGPYTEAFF
.	.	TRBV7-2	TRBJ1-2	TGTGCCAGCAGCTTAGTCGTGAGGGAGGCTGGCTACACCTTC	CASSLVVREAGYTF
TRBD1	.	TRBV27	TRBJ1-2	TGTGCCAGCACCACCTCAGGGGGGCCGTTTATCTATGGCTACACCTTC	CASTTSGGPFIYGYTF
TRBD2	.	TRBV19	TRBJ2-1	TGTGCCAGTAGTATAGCCCGGGCTAGCGGGGGGTACTCTCAGAATGAGCAGTTCTTC	CASSIARASGGYSQNEQFF
TRBD1	.	TRBV7-9	TRBJ2-7	TGTGCCAGCAGCAACTCTAGGGGGACAGGGATATCCTACGAGCAGTACTTC	CASSNSRGTGISYEQYF
.	.	TRBV19	TRBJ1-1	TGTGCCAGTAGGTTGGACATGAACACTGAAGCTTTCTTT	CASRLDMNTEAFF
TRBD2	.	TRBV7-6	TRBJ2-1	TGTGCCAGCAGCTTAGTTGGGGGGGACTCCTACAATGAGCAGTTCTTC	CASSLVGGDSYNEQFF
.	.	TRBV27	TRBJ1-2	TGTGCCAGCAGTGGAGTCGGGGGGCGTACCTATGGCTACACCTTC	CASSGVGGRTYGYTF